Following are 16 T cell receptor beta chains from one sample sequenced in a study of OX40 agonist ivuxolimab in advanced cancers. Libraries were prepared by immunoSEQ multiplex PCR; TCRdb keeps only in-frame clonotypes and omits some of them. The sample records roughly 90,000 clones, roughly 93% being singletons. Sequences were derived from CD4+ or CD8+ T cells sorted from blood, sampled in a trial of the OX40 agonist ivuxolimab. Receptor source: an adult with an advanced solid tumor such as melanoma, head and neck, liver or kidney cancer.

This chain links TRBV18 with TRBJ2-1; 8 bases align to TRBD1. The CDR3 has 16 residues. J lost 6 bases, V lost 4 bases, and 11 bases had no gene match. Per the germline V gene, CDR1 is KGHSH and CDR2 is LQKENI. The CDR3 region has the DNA TGTGCCAGCTCACTGTCCGGGACAGGAAGATTCAATGAGCAGTTCTTC. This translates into CASSLSGTGRFNEQFF. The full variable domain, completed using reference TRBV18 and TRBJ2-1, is NAGVMQNPRHLVRRRGQEARLRCSPMKGHSHVYWYRQLPEEGLKFMVYLQKENIIDESGMPKERFSAEFPKEGPSILRIQQVVRGDSAAYFCASSLSGTGRFNEQFFGPGTRLTVL.

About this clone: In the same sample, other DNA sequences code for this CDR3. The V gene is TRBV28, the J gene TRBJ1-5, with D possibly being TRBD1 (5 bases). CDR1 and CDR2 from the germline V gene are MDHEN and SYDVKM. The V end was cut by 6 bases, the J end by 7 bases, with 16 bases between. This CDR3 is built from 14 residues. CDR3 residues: CASRIGGAGQPQHF. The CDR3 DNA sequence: TGTGCCAGCAGAATTGGAGGGGCCGGGCAGCCCCAGCATTTT.

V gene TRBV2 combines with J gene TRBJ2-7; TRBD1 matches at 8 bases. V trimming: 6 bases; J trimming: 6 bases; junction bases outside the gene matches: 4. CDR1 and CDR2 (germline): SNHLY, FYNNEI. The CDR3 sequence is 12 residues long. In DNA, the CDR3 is TGTGCCAGCAGCCGCGGGACAGGCGAGCAGTACTTC. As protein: CASSRGTGEQYF.

This chain's CDR3 is CSVRGTVGSTDTQYF. In DNA form, the CDR3 reads TGCAGCGTTAGGGGTACGGTGGGGAGCACAGATACGCAGTATTTT. The chain links TRBV29-1 to TRBJ2-3; D might be TRBD1 (5 bases). V was trimmed by 5 bases and J by 0 bases, leaving 15 bases between them. CDR3 length: 15 amino acids. Germline loops: CDR1 SQVTM, CDR2 ANQGSEA.

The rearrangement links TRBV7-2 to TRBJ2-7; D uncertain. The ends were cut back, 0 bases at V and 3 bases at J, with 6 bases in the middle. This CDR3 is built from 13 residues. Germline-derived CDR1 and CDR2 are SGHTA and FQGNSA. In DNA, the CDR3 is TGTGCCAGCAGCTTAGCGCTACGCTACGAGCAGTACTTC. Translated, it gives CASSLALRYEQYF.

Here the CDR3 DNA reads TGTGCCAGCAGCTTGAATGGTGGCAATCAGCCCCAGCATTTT. Its protein product is CASSLNGGNQPQHF. The chain couples TRBV5-4 to TRBJ1-5; unclear D gene. The germline gives CDR1 SGHNT, CDR2 YYREEE (reference sequence). With 1 base removed from V and 2 bases from J, the gap between germline ends came to 7 bases. The CDR3 is 14 amino acids.

The CDR3 DNA reads TGCGCCAGCAGCTTGGCCGGAACCTACTCAGATACGCAGTATTTT. Its translation is CASSLAGTYSDTQYF. The chain carries TRBV5-1 and TRBJ2-3; D gene ambiguous. There are 15 residues in the CDR3. Deletions cut 0 bases from V and 4 bases from J, with 12 bases between. CDR1 and CDR2 (germline): SGHRS, YFSETQ.

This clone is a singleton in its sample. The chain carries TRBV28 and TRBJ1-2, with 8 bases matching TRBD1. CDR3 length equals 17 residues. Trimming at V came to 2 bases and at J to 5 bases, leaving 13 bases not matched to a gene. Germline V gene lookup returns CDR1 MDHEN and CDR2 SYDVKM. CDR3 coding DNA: TGTGCCAGCAGTTTAGGGGCAGGGGGCTCGGTTGGTTATGGCTACACCTTC. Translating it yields CASSLGAGGSVGYGYTF.

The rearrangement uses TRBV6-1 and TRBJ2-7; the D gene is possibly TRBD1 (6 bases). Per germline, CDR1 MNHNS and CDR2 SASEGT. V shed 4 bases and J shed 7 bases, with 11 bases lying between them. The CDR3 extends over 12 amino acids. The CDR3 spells CASSVQGREQYF. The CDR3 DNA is TGTGCCAGCAGTGTACAGGGAAGGGAGCAGTACTTC.

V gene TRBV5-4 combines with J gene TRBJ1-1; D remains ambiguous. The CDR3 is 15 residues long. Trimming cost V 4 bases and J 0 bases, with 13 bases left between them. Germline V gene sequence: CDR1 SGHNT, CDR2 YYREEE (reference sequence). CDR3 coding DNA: TGTGCCAGCAGCCCCTTTATGGCCATGAACACTGAAGCTTTCTTT. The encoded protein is CASSPFMAMNTEAFF.

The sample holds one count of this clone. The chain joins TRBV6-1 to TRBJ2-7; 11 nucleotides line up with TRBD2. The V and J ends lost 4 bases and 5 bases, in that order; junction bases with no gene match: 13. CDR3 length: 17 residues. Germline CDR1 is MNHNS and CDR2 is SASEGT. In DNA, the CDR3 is TGTGCCAGCAGTGGCCGCGTGCTAGCGGGAGGTGGAGACGAGCAGTACTTC. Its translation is CASSGRVLAGGGDEQYF.

The CDR3 DNA is TGTGCCAGCGGGACCTCCTACAATGAGCAGTTCTTC. Its protein product is CASGTSYNEQFF. The chain employs TRBV27 and TRBJ2-1, with D perhaps TRBD1 or TRBD2 (5 bases each). Germline assignment: CDR1 MNHEY and CDR2 SMNVEV (reference sequence). The V end lost 8 bases, the J end lost 0 bases, and 5 bases lay between the germline ends. The CDR3 extends over 12 amino acids.

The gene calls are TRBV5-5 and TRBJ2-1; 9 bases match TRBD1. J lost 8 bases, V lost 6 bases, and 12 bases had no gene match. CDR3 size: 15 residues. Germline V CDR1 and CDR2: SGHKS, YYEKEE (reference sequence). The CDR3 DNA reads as TGTGCCAGCACAACTGCCGGGACAGGGTTATATGAGCAGTTCTTC. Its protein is CASTTAGTGLYEQFF.

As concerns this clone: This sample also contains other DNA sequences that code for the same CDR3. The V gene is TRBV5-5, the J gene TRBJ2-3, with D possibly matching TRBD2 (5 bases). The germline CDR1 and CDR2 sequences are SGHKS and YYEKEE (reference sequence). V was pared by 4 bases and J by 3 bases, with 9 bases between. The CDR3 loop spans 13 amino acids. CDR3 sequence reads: CASSLEGTDTQYF. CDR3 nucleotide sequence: TGTGCCAGCAGCCTTGAGGGTACAGATACGCAGTATTTT.

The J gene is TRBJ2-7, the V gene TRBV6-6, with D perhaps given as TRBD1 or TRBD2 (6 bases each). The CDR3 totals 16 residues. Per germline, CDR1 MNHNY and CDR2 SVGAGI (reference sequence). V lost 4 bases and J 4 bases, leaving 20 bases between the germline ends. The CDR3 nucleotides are TGTGCCAGCAGTTCCCCACAGGGAGGTCAAGTTTACGAGCAGTACTTC. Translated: CASSSPQGGQVYEQYF.

CDR3 amino acids: CASSPGQNEKLFF. In DNA, the CDR3 is TGTGCCAGCTCGCCCGGACAAAATGAAAAACTGTTTTTT. The rearrangement uses TRBV18 and TRBJ1-4; maybe TRBD1 (5 bases). V gave up 6 bases and J gave up 5 bases, with 10 bases separating them. This CDR3 contains 13 residues. CDR1 and CDR2 from the germline V gene are KGHSH and LQKENI.